This TCR beta chain was found in a study of cytomegalovirus exposure and HLA in healthy donors. V shed 3 bases, J shed 2 bases, and the junction held 7 bases outside the gene matches. The CDR3 loop spans 16 amino acids. Germline V gene data show CDR1 as SGHRS and CDR2 as YFSETQ. With 60 Vbeta and 13 Jbeta primers, the PCR was carried out. Sequencing used immunoSEQ multiplex PCR; TCRdb keeps in-frame clones, though not all of them. The sample holds approximately 180,000 clones; under 85% are singletons and the top ten take less than 2.5%. What was sequenced was PBMCs. This chain links TRBV5-1 with TRBJ2-5, with 10 bases lining up with TRBD2. The sequence was obtained from a human donor in good health. The CDR3 spells CASSSALAGVQETQYF. The CDR3 bases are TGCGCCAGCAGCTCGGCCCTAGCGGGGGTGCAAGAGACCCAGTACTTC. The full variable domain, with the rest looked up from reference TRBV5-1 and TRBJ2-5, is KAGVTQTPRYLIKTRGQQVTLSCSPISGHRSVSWYQQTPGQGLQFLFEYFSETQRNKGNFPGRFSGRQFSNSRSEMNVSTLELGDSALYLCASSSALAGVQETQYFGPGTRLLVL.